The 7 T cell receptor beta chains below were found in one sample sequenced in a study of T cell changes during pregnancy in multiple sclerosis (dated by TCRdb to about 2019). Libraries were prepared through the immunoSEQ multiplex PCR assay. As stored in TCRdb, this immuneACCESS dataset retains in-frame rearrangements with V and J assigned. A fraction of the clones does not appear; measured against another copy, unresolved V genes explain less than half of the discrepancy, and the remainder lacks a known reason. Counted in this sample were 30,000 to 45,000 clones; about 90% of them appeared once. The leading ten clones occupy 0.4% to 0.5% of the sample. Sequenced material: CD4+ T cells from peripheral blood mononuclear cells, taken after pregnancy. These receptors all come from a female donor with multiple sclerosis, enrolled in a pregnancy study.

The V gene is TRBV10-1, the J gene TRBJ2-2; 12 bases line up with TRBD1. The V and J ends lost 9 bases and 8 bases, in that order; junction bases with no gene match: 13. The CDR3 totals 16 residues. The germline gives CDR1 WNHNN, CDR2 SYGVQD (reference sequence). DNA of the CDR3: TGCGCCAGGAGAGAGAACCGGGACAGGGGGCCGGGGGAGCTGTTTTTT. Protein sequence: CARRENRDRGPGELFF.

As DNA, the CDR3 is TGTGCCAGCTCTCATGGGAGGGGGAGGGGATTGCCCGTCAATGAGCAGTTCTTC. Protein: CASSHGRGRGLPVNEQFF. The genes are TRBV9 and TRBJ2-1, with a weak D call TRBD2 (7 bases). Per germline, CDR1 SGDLS and CDR2 YYNGEE. The CDR3 loop spans 18 amino acids. V was trimmed by 7 bases and J by 6 bases, leaving 29 bases between them.

The CDR3 sequence: CASSSDRYYNEQFF. CDR3 DNA sequence: TGTGCCAGCAGTTCGGACAGGTATTACAATGAGCAGTTCTTC. The chain employs TRBV27 and TRBJ2-1, with 7 bases lining up with TRBD1. Per germline, CDR1 MNHEY and CDR2 SMNVEV (reference sequence). The CDR3 runs to 14 residues. V shed 4 bases and J 4 bases; nucleotides not matched to a gene: 4.

The J gene is TRBJ2-7, the V gene TRBV27; TRBD1 might be the D (6 bases). Trimming took 6 bases from V and 0 from J, leaving 12 bases between them. The length of the CDR3 is 14 residues. CDR1 and CDR2 from the germline V gene are MNHEY and SMNVEV (reference sequence). The CDR3 coding sequence is TGTGCCAGCAGATGGCAGGGGATCTCCTACGAGCAGTACTTC. This gives the protein CASRWQGISYEQYF.

This chain links TRBV28 with TRBJ1-2, with TRBD1 as a possible D gene (6 bases). Germline values: CDR1 MDHEN, CDR2 SYDVKM. With 2 bases removed from V and 7 bases from J, the gap between germline ends came to 11 bases. The CDR3 runs 13 residues. The chain's CDR3 is CASSLTGRVGYTF. The CDR3 DNA is TGTGCCAGCAGTTTAACAGGGAGGGTTGGCTACACCTTC.

V usage is TRBV5-1 and J usage is TRBJ1-2, with D perhaps TRBD1 (5 bases). Germline assignment: CDR1 SGHRS and CDR2 YFSETQ. The CDR3 is 14 amino acids. V lost 7 bases and J 4 bases, leaving 17 bases between the germline ends. CDR3 nucleotides: TGCGCCAGCTCCCCCGATGGGGGGGGCTATGGCTACACCTTC. Amino acid sequence: CASSPDGGGYGYTF.

This clone showed up just once. The chain carries TRBV19 and TRBJ1-5; tentative D call: TRBD1 (5 bases). The CDR3 has 15 amino acids. Trimming cost V 4 bases and J 1 base, with 11 bases left between them. The V gene's germline CDR1 is LNHDA and CDR2 SQIVND (reference sequence). CDR3 sequence reads: CASSNQGWSNQPQHF. DNA for the CDR3: TGTGCCAGTAGTAACCAGGGATGGAGCAATCAGCCCCAGCATTTT.